This T cell receptor (beta chain) was sequenced during a study of OX40 agonist ivuxolimab in advanced cancers. Overall study findings and caveats: There were also nonresponders showing low normalized T-cell clonal expansion. Doses of 0.1 to 3.0 mg/kg were accompanied by clonal expansion of CD4+ and CD8+ blood T cells by week 6. Partial responders treated at 0.1-3.0 mg/kg exhibited clonal expansion among the lowest measured. What antigens the expanded peripheral T cells recognized was never established.

Turning to this clone: No antigen is known for it.

V lost 5 bases and J lost 3; bases outside the gene matches: 2. This CDR3 has 12 amino acids. Germline V gene data show CDR1 as SQVTM and CDR2 as ANQGSEA. TCRdb's copy holds only in-frame clones and misses some; the assay was immunoSEQ multiplex PCR. The data contain about 92,000 clones, approximately 90% of them singletons. Sequencing used CD4+ or CD8+ T cells sorted from blood, obtained in a trial of the OX40 agonist ivuxolimab. The receptor was isolated from an adult with an advanced solid tumor such as melanoma, head and neck, liver or kidney cancer. The V gene is TRBV29-1, the J gene TRBJ2-3; TRBD1 matches 7 bases. The CDR3 region has the DNA TGCAGCGTTAGGGGACAGACAGATACGCAGTATTTT. Residues: CSVRGQTDTQYF.